This TCR beta chain was captured in a study of T cells in Graves' hyperthyroidism and ophthalmopathy. Study findings and constraints: The model forecast ophthalmopathy, anticipating it by a median 6.5 months before onset. A 13 V-J signature model discriminated ophthalmopathy versus stable hyperthyroidism. Most thyroid-expanded clonotypes above 0.001 were also found in blood.

The CDR3 is made up of 14 amino acids. V was shortened by 4 bases and J by 5 bases, with 14 bases between the two germline ends. Per the germline V gene, CDR1 is ENHRY and CDR2 is SYGVKD. This clonotype was picked up many times. Its matching antigen is unknown. TCR beta CDR3 regions were amplified from RNA transcripts. TCR CDR3 regions were first amplified by RT-PCR with HTBI primers. One entry per CDR3 protein, called by TCRdb with MiXCR from the multiplex PCR reads. The sample has a few hundred thousand distinct CDR3 sequences, 46% seen once; the top ten hold over 15%. Thyroid ultrasound and orbital computed tomography, with clinical symptoms and serum thyroxine and TRAb, informed diagnoses.

The source material was peripheral blood or thyroid tissue (not recorded which). This sequence originates from an adult woman with Graves' disease, either hyperthyroidism or ophthalmopathy (not recorded which). This chain links TRBV10-3 with TRBJ1-1; tentatively, D is TRBD1 (5 bases). The CDR3 is CAISGGGGYTEAFF. In DNA, the CDR3 is TGTGCCATCAGTGGGGGGGGGGGATATACTGAAGCTTTCTTT.